The rows below give T cell receptor beta chains drawn from one sample of a study of blood T cell repertoires in COVID-19. Sequencing used immunoSEQ multiplex PCR; TCRdb keeps in-frame clones, though not all of them. The sample lists about 150,000 clones, 85% to 90% occurring once. The sequencing sample was made of peripheral blood. The receptors here all came from a man over 45 with active COVID-19. The CDR3 runs from the conserved cysteine through the conserved F or W. The D gene is left open where the match is weak. Clone size is stated in some rows and not others, as once, few, many or a class when expanded.

D gene: TRBD2
J gene: TRBJ2-7
V gene: TRBV6-2/TRBV6-3
clone size: .
CDR3 protein: CASSQLAGGYEQYF
CDR3 DNA: TGTGCCAGCAGCCAACTAGCGGGGGGTTACGAGCAGTACTTC

D gene: .
J gene: TRBJ2-6
V gene: TRBV5-5
clone size: .
CDR3 protein: CASSWGQRGWEGANVLTF
CDR3 DNA: TGTGCCAGCAGCTGGGGACAGCGGGGGTGGGAAGGGGCCAACGTCCTGACTTTC

D gene: .
J gene: TRBJ2-4
V gene: TRBV10-3
clone size: .
CDR3 protein: CAISESPGDIQYF
CDR3 DNA: TGTGCCATCAGTGAGTCCCCGGGGGACATTCAGTACTTC

D gene: .
J gene: TRBJ2-3
V gene: TRBV4-1
clone size: .
CDR3 protein: CASSQVGQGIDTQYF
CDR3 DNA: TGCGCCAGCAGCCAAGTAGGGCAGGGGATAGATACGCAGTATTTT

D gene: TRBD1
J gene: TRBJ1-3
V gene: TRBV3-1/TRBV3-2
clone size: .
CDR3 protein: CASSQELGQSTIYF
CDR3 DNA: TGTGCCAGCAGCCAAGAGCTGGGACAGAGCACCATATATTTT

D gene: .
J gene: TRBJ2-1
V gene: TRBV20-1
clone size: once
CDR3 protein: CSASRPGRSSYNEQFF
CDR3 DNA: TGCAGTGCTAGTCGGCCGGGGAGGAGCTCCTACAATGAGCAGTTCTTC

D gene: .
J gene: TRBJ2-7
V gene: TRBV12-3/TRBV12-4
clone size: .
CDR3 protein: CASSLGQHYEQYF
CDR3 DNA: TGTGCCAGCAGTTTAGGACAGCACTACGAGCAGTACTTC

D gene: .
J gene: TRBJ1-1
V gene: TRBV5-1
clone size: once
CDR3 protein: CASKPGVMNTEAFF
CDR3 DNA: TGCGCCAGCAAACCCGGTGTTATGAACACTGAAGCTTTCTTT

D gene: TRBD2
J gene: TRBJ2-1
V gene: TRBV3-1/TRBV3-2
clone size: .
CDR3 protein: CASSSDTIAGGRLFLGNEQFF
CDR3 DNA: TGTGCCAGCAGCTCGGATACAATAGCGGGGGGGAGGTTATTTCTGGGCAATGAGCAGTTCTTC

D gene: TRBD1
J gene: TRBJ2-7
V gene: TRBV19
clone size: .
CDR3 protein: CASRAGQGRYEQYF
CDR3 DNA: TGTGCCAGTAGAGCGGGACAGGGGAGATACGAGCAGTACTTC

D gene: .
J gene: TRBJ2-7
V gene: TRBV27
clone size: .
CDR3 protein: CASSLSRTRGQYF
CDR3 DNA: TGTGCCAGCAGTTTATCGAGGACACGTGGGCAGTACTTC

D gene: TRBD2
J gene: TRBJ2-3
V gene: TRBV9
clone size: .
CDR3 protein: CASSVGTSGGARSTDTQYF
CDR3 DNA: TGTGCCAGCAGCGTAGGTACTAGCGGGGGGGCAAGGTCAACAGATACGCAGTATTTT

D gene: TRBD1
J gene: TRBJ2-2
V gene: TRBV11-3
clone size: .
CDR3 protein: CASSRTGNTGELFF
CDR3 DNA: TGTGCCAGCAGCCGGACAGGGAACACCGGGGAGCTGTTTTTT

D gene: .
J gene: TRBJ2-5
V gene: TRBV15
clone size: .
CDR3 protein: CATSSGLRGKETQYF
CDR3 DNA: TGTGCCACCAGCAGCGGCCTAAGAGGGAAAGAGACCCAGTACTTC

D gene: TRBD2
J gene: TRBJ2-6
V gene: TRBV3-1/TRBV3-2
clone size: .
CDR3 protein: CASSRDHLLADLSGANVLTF
CDR3 DNA: TGTGCCAGCAGCCGCGACCACTTACTAGCGGACCTCTCTGGGGCCAACGTCCTGACTTTC

D gene: TRBD2
J gene: TRBJ2-1
V gene: TRBV19
clone size: .
CDR3 protein: CASRRTSGGRNEQFF
CDR3 DNA: TGTGCCAGTAGGAGGACTAGCGGGGGACGCAATGAGCAGTTCTTC

D gene: .
J gene: TRBJ2-2
V gene: TRBV7-2
clone size: .
CDR3 protein: CASSLQSTNTGELFF
CDR3 DNA: TGTGCCAGCAGCTTACAGTCCACGAACACCGGGGAGCTGTTTTTT

D gene: .
J gene: TRBJ1-4
V gene: TRBV5-6
clone size: .
CDR3 protein: CASSLVATNEKLFF
CDR3 DNA: TGTGCCAGCAGCTTGGTTGCGACTAATGAAAAACTGTTTTTT

D gene: TRBD1
J gene: TRBJ1-1
V gene: TRBV7-2
clone size: once
CDR3 protein: CASSSPLTGVNTEAFF
CDR3 DNA: TGTGCCAGCAGCTCCCCTCTCACAGGGGTCAACACTGAAGCTTTCTTT

D gene: TRBD1
J gene: TRBJ2-5
V gene: TRBV5-4
clone size: .
CDR3 protein: CASSLAGQEETQYF
CDR3 DNA: TGTGCCAGCAGCTTGGCGGGACAGGAAGAGACCCAGTACTTC

D gene: TRBD1
J gene: TRBJ2-2
V gene: TRBV6-5
clone size: .
CDR3 protein: CASSTGTAGELFF
CDR3 DNA: TGTGCCAGCAGTACCGGGACAGCCGGGGAGCTGTTTTTT

D gene: .
J gene: TRBJ2-3
V gene: TRBV18
clone size: .
CDR3 protein: CASSPPSSRRTDTQYF
CDR3 DNA: TGTGCCAGCTCACCACCGTCTAGCAGACGCACAGATACGCAGTATTTT

D gene: TRBD1
J gene: TRBJ1-5
V gene: TRBV25-1
clone size: .
CDR3 protein: CASSEWGRGLDQPQHF
CDR3 DNA: TGTGCCAGCAGTGAATGGGGCAGGGGGCTTGATCAGCCCCAGCATTTT

D gene: .
J gene: TRBJ2-7
V gene: TRBV5-6
clone size: few
CDR3 protein: CASSLPAGEQYF
CDR3 DNA: TGTGCCAGCAGCTTGCCCGCGGGGGAGCAGTACTTC

D gene: .
J gene: TRBJ2-1
V gene: TRBV25-1
clone size: .
CDR3 protein: CASSPKGFFNLGFQFF
CDR3 DNA: TGTGCCAGCAGTCCTAAGGGGTTTTTCAACTTGGGATTCCAGTTCTTC

D gene: TRBD1
J gene: TRBJ1-6
V gene: TRBV9
clone size: .
CDR3 protein: CASSSGTVRSPLHF
CDR3 DNA: TGTGCCAGCAGCTCTGGGACAGTGCGTTCACCCCTCCACTTT

D gene: TRBD1
J gene: TRBJ1-4
V gene: TRBV3-1/TRBV3-2
clone size: .
CDR3 protein: CASSQGSSQQGGKLFF
CDR3 DNA: TGTGCCAGCAGCCAAGGTTCTTCTCAACAGGGGGGAAAACTGTTTTTT

D gene: TRBD2
J gene: TRBJ2-5
V gene: TRBV19
clone size: .
CDR3 protein: CASRREKTQYF
CDR3 DNA: TGTGCCAGTAGGCGGGAGAAGACCCAGTACTTC

D gene: .
J gene: TRBJ1-4
V gene: TRBV24-1
clone size: .
CDR3 protein: CATSDLVRVPSAATNEKLFF
CDR3 DNA: TGTGCCACCAGTGATTTGGTCCGGGTACCTTCCGCTGCAACTAATGAAAAACTGTTTTTT

D gene: TRBD1
J gene: TRBJ2-7
V gene: TRBV4-3
clone size: .
CDR3 protein: CASSQEQDRVTEQYF
CDR3 DNA: TGCGCCAGCAGCCAAGAGCAGGACAGGGTGACCGAGCAGTACTTC

D gene: TRBD1
J gene: TRBJ2-7
V gene: TRBV7-2
clone size: .
CDR3 protein: CASSLSGTGSYEQYF
CDR3 DNA: TGTGCCAGCAGCCTTTCCGGGACAGGTTCCTACGAGCAGTACTTC

D gene: TRBD1
J gene: TRBJ1-4
V gene: TRBV5-1
clone size: .
CDR3 protein: CASSLPAGTAREKLFF
CDR3 DNA: TGCGCCAGCAGCTTGCCTGCCGGGACAGCAAGAGAAAAACTGTTTTTT

D gene: .
J gene: TRBJ1-2
V gene: TRBV9
clone size: .
CDR3 protein: CASSVGTEGSGYTF
CDR3 DNA: TGTGCCAGCAGCGTAGGGACAGAAGGAAGTGGCTACACCTTC

D gene: TRBD1
J gene: TRBJ1-5
V gene: TRBV7-8
clone size: .
CDR3 protein: CASSVDRVGQPQHF
CDR3 DNA: TGTGCCAGCAGCGTAGACAGGGTTGGTCAGCCCCAGCATTTT

D gene: TRBD1
J gene: TRBJ1-6
V gene: TRBV3-1/TRBV3-2
clone size: .
CDR3 protein: CASSQAQGGYNSPLHF
CDR3 DNA: TGTGCCAGCAGCCAAGCCCAGGGGGGATATAATTCACCCCTCCACTTT

D gene: .
J gene: TRBJ1-1
V gene: TRBV12-3/TRBV12-4
clone size: .
CDR3 protein: CASSFQGPTEAFF
CDR3 DNA: TGTGCCAGCAGTTTTCAGGGGCCCACTGAAGCTTTCTTT

D gene: TRBD1
J gene: TRBJ1-1
V gene: TRBV7-8
clone size: .
CDR3 protein: CASSRRTGNLRDTEAFF
CDR3 DNA: TGTGCCAGCAGTCGTAGGACAGGTAATCTTCGGGACACTGAAGCTTTCTTT

D gene: .
J gene: TRBJ2-2
V gene: TRBV13
clone size: .
CDR3 protein: CASSPPGTGELFF
CDR3 DNA: TGTGCCAGCAGCCCGCCAGGCACCGGGGAGCTGTTTTTT

D gene: TRBD1
J gene: TRBJ1-2
V gene: TRBV6-6
clone size: .
CDR3 protein: CASRTVGQSNYGYTF
CDR3 DNA: TGTGCCAGCAGGACCGTGGGACAGTCTAACTATGGCTACACCTTC

D gene: .
J gene: TRBJ1-1
V gene: TRBV5-6
clone size: .
CDR3 protein: CASSLWGGWNTEAFF
CDR3 DNA: TGTGCCAGCAGCTTGTGGGGGGGATGGAACACTGAAGCTTTCTTT

D gene: TRBD2
J gene: TRBJ2-7
V gene: TRBV7-9
clone size: .
CDR3 protein: CASSNTGLGAYEQYF
CDR3 DNA: TGTGCCAGCAGCAATACGGGACTAGGGGCCTACGAGCAGTACTTC

D gene: .
J gene: TRBJ1-2
V gene: TRBV6-5
clone size: .
CDR3 protein: CASSSPAGENYGYTF
CDR3 DNA: TGTGCCAGCAGTTCCCCGGCAGGGGAAAACTATGGCTACACCTTC

D gene: .
J gene: TRBJ1-6
V gene: TRBV18
clone size: .
CDR3 protein: CASSPPEGRNSPLHF
CDR3 DNA: TGTGCCAGCTCACCACCGGAGGGGAGGAATTCACCCCTCCACTTT

D gene: TRBD1
J gene: TRBJ1-2
V gene: TRBV6-2/TRBV6-3
clone size: .
CDR3 protein: CASSLQGGYGYTF
CDR3 DNA: TGTGCCAGCAGTCTACAGGGGGGCTATGGCTACACCTTC

D gene: TRBD2
J gene: TRBJ2-1
V gene: TRBV19
clone size: .
CDR3 protein: CASSTSLAGGLNEQFF
CDR3 DNA: TGTGCCAGTAGTACGTCACTAGCGGGGGGCCTTAATGAGCAGTTCTTC

D gene: TRBD2
J gene: TRBJ2-2
V gene: TRBV5-1
clone size: .
CDR3 protein: CASSLLTSGGKGELFF
CDR3 DNA: TGCGCCAGCAGCCTACTGACTAGCGGGGGTAAAGGGGAGCTGTTTTTT

D gene: TRBD1
J gene: TRBJ2-7
V gene: TRBV5-1
clone size: few
CDR3 protein: CASSSQGAGYEQYF
CDR3 DNA: TGCGCCAGCAGCTCACAGGGGGCAGGCTACGAGCAGTACTTC

D gene: .
J gene: TRBJ2-5
V gene: TRBV2
clone size: .
CDR3 protein: CAVGASRETQYF
CDR3 DNA: TGTGCCGTGGGCGCTAGCAGGGAGACCCAGTACTTC

D gene: TRBD2
J gene: TRBJ2-1
V gene: TRBV2
clone size: .
CDR3 protein: CASSDQRGGYNEQFF
CDR3 DNA: TGTGCCAGCAGTGACCAGCGGGGGGGCTACAATGAGCAGTTCTTC

D gene: TRBD2
J gene: TRBJ2-3
V gene: TRBV4-1
clone size: .
CDR3 protein: CASSQSRGGSTDTQYF
CDR3 DNA: TGCGCCAGCAGCCAATCGCGGGGGGGCAGCACAGATACGCAGTATTTT

D gene: TRBD2
J gene: TRBJ2-2
V gene: TRBV6-1
clone size: .
CDR3 protein: CASSETRTSGGVFGELFF
CDR3 DNA: TGTGCCAGCAGTGAAACCCGTACTAGCGGGGGGGTGTTCGGGGAGCTGTTTTTT

D gene: TRBD2
J gene: TRBJ2-5
V gene: TRBV5-8
clone size: .
CDR3 protein: CASSLAPGLGETQYF
CDR3 DNA: TGTGCCAGCAGCTTGGCCCCGGGACTAGGGGAGACCCAGTACTTC

D gene: .
J gene: TRBJ1-1
V gene: TRBV3-1/TRBV3-2
clone size: .
CDR3 protein: CASSQLYYTEAFF
CDR3 DNA: TGTGCCAGCAGCCAACTTTATTATACTGAAGCTTTCTTT

D gene: .
J gene: TRBJ2-6
V gene: TRBV5-4
clone size: .
CDR3 protein: CASSFGGANVLTF
CDR3 DNA: TGTGCCAGCAGCTTCGGGGGGGCCAACGTCCTGACTTTC